Sequencing of this TCR beta chain was carried out in a study of T cell responses to AZD1222 COVID-19 vaccine. Losses at the gene ends were 3 bases for V and 2 bases for J; bases not matched to a gene: 4. The CDR3 has 14 amino acids. Germline loops: CDR1 SQVTM, CDR2 ANQGSEA. Data came from immunoSEQ multiplex PCR; TCRdb stores just in-frame clones and leaves some out. The table lists over 100,000 clones, approximately 90% of them singletons, with 2% to 3% in the top ten. Sample: peripheral blood, taken 28 days after the second AZD1222 dose. The clonotype originates from an adult who received the AZD1222 COVID-19 vaccine. The V call is TRBV29-1, the J call TRBJ1-2; TRBD1 aligns across 9 bases. The CDR3 DNA sequence: TGCAGCGTTGACCGACAGGGGGGGAACTATGGCTACACCTTC. Encoded protein: CSVDRQGGNYGYTF.